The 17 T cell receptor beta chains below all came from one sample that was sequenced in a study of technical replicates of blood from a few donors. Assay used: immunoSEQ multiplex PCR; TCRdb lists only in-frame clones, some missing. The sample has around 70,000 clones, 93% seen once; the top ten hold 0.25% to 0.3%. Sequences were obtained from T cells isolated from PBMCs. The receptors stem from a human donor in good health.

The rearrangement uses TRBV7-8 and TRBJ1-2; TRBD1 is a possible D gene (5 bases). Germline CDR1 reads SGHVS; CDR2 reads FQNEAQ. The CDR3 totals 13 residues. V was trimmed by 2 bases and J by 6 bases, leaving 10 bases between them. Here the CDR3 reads CASSLSRRDGYTF. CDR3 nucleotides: TGTGCCAGCAGCTTATCTCGCAGGGATGGCTACACCTTC. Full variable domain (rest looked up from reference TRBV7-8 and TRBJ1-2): GAGVSQSPRYKVAKRGQDVALRCDPISGHVSLFWYQQALGQGPEFLTYFQNEAQLDKSGLPSDRFFAERPEGSVSTLKIQRTQQEDSAVYLCASSLSRRDGYTFGSGTRLTVV.

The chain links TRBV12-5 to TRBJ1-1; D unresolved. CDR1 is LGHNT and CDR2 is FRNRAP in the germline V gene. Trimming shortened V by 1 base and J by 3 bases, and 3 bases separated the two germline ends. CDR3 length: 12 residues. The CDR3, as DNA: TGTGCTAGTGGTTTGGACTACACTGAAGCTTTCTTT. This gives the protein CASGLDYTEAFF.

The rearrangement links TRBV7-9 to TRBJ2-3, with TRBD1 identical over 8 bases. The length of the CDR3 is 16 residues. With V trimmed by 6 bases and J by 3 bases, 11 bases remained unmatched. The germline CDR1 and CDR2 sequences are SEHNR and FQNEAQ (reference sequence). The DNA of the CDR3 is TGTGCCAGCAGACGTAACCGGACAGGGACTACAGATACGCAGTATTTT. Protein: CASRRNRTGTTDTQYF. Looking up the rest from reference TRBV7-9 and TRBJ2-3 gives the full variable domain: DTGVSQNPRHKITKRGQNVTFRCDPISEHNRLYWYRQTLGQGPEFLTYFQNEAQLEKSRLLSDRFSAERPKGSFSTLEIQRTEQGDSAMYLCASRRNRTGTTDTQYFGPGTRLTVL.

The CDR3 reads CASMGTGDYEQYF. CDR3 DNA sequence: TGTGCCAGTATGGGGACAGGGGACTACGAGCAGTACTTC. V and J are TRBV19 and TRBJ2-7, with 10 bases lining up with TRBD1. Trimming removed 7 bases from V and 3 bases from J; junction bases left unmatched: 3. The CDR3 loop spans 13 amino acids. Germline V gene lookup returns CDR1 LNHDA and CDR2 SQIVND (reference sequence).

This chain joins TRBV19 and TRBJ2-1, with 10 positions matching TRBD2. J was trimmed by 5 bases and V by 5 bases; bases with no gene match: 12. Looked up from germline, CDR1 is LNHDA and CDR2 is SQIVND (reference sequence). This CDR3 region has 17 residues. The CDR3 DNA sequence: TGTGCCAGTAGTCAAGGGTTAGCGGGAGGTCTCGACAATGAGCAGTTCTTC. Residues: CASSQGLAGGLDNEQFF.

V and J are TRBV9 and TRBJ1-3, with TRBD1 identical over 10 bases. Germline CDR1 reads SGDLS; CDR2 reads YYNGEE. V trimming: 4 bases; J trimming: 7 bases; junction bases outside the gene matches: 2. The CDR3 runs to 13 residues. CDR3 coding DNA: TGTGCCAGCAGCACGGGACAGGGGAACACCATATATTTT. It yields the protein CASSTGQGNTIYF.

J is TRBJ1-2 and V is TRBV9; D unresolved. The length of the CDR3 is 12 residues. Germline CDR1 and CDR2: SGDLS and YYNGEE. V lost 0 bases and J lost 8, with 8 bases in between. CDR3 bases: TGTGCCAGCAGCGTAGATTTCGGGGGCTACACCTTC. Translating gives CASSVDFGGYTF.

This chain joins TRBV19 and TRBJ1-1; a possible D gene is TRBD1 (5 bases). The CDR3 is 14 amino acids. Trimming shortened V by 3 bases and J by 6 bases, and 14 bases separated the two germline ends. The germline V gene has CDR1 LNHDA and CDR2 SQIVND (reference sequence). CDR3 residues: CASSIETVRAEAFF. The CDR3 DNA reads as TGTGCCAGTAGTATCGAGACAGTTCGGGCTGAAGCTTTCTTT.

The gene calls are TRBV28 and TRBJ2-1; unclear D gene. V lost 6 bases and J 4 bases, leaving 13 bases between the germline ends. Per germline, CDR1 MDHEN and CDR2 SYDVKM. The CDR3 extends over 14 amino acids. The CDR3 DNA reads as TGTGCCAGCAGCGCTCCCCTTACTTACAATGAGCAGTTCTTC. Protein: CASSAPLTYNEQFF.

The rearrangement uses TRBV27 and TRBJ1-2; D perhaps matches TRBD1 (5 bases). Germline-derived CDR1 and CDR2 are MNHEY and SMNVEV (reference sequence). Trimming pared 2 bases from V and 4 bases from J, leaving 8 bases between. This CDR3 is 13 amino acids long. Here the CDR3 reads CASSLGGVYGYTF. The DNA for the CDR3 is TGTGCCAGCAGTTTAGGGGGGGTCTATGGCTACACCTTC.

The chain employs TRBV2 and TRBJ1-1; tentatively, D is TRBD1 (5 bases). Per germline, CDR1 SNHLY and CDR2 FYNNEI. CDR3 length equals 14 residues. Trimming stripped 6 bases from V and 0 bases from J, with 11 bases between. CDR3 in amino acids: CASRGTTVNTEAFF. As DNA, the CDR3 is TGTGCCAGCAGGGGAACGACAGTGAACACTGAAGCTTTCTTT.

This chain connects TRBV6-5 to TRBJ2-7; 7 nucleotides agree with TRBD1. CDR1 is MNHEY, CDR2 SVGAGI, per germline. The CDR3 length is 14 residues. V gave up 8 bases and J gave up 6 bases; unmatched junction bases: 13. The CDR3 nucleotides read TGTGCCAGCCAAACACAGGGGAGTCTTAGCGAGCAGTACTTC. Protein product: CASQTQGSLSEQYF.

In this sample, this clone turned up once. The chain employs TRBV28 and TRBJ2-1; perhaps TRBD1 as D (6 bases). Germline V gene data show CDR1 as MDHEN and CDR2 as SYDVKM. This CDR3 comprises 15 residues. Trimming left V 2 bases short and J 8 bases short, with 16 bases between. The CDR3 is CASSLEGEGKYEQFF. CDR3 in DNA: TGTGCCAGCAGTTTAGAGGGGGAAGGGAAATATGAGCAGTTCTTC.

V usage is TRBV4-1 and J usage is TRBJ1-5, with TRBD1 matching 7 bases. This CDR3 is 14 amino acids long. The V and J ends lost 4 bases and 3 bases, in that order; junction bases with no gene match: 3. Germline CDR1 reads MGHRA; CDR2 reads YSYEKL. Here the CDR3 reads CASSLTGLNQPQHF. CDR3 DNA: TGCGCCAGCAGCCTGACAGGGCTCAATCAGCCCCAGCATTTT.

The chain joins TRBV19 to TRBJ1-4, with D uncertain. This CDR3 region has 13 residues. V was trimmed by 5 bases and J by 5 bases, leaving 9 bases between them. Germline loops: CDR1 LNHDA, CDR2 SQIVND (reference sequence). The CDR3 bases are TGTGCCAGTAGTTGGTCCCAGAATGAAAAACTGTTTTTT. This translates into CASSWSQNEKLFF.

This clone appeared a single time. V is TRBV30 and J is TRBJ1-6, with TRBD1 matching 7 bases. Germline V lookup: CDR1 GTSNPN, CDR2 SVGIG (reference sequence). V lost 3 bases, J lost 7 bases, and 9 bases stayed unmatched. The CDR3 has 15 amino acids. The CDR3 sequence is CAWRTGRLWNSPLHF. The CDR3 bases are TGTGCCTGGAGGACAGGGCGCCTCTGGAATTCACCCCTCCACTTT.

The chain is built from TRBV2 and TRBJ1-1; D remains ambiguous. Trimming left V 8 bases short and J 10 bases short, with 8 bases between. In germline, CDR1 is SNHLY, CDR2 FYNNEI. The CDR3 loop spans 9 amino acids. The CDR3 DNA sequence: TGTGCCAGCGAGGTTGTAGCTTTCTTT. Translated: CASEVVAFF.